This T cell receptor (beta chain) derives from a study of cytomegalovirus exposure and HLA in healthy donors. A remark on this clone: Its antigen is unidentified.

The germline gives CDR1 SGHRS, CDR2 YFSETQ. Trimming cost V 2 bases and J 0 bases, with 9 bases left between them. The CDR3 spans 15 residues. General observations from the study: About 87% or about 30% of the time was how often most TCR beta V segments were productive, according to an earlier analysis. Per a later analysis, HLA-associated TCR beta chains showed more clonal expansion than other, equally common TCR beta chains.

PCR used 60 Vbeta primers and 13 Jbeta primers. Sequenced by immunoSEQ multiplex PCR; TCRdb stores in-frame clones only, minus some. This table holds roughly 100,000 clones, approximately 85% found once. Donors consisted of healthy bone marrow donors. This clonotype originated in a man younger than 40 in good health and CMV-seropositive. Sequences were obtained from PBMCs. V usage is TRBV5-1 and J usage is TRBJ2-1; no definite D call. The CDR3 loop is CASSLAESSYNEQFF. The CDR3 nucleotides read TGCGCCAGCAGCTTAGCTGAGAGCTCCTACAATGAGCAGTTCTTC.